This passage covers 6 T cell receptor beta chains from one sample sequenced in a study of blood T cell repertoires in COVID-19. Here immunoSEQ multiplex PCR was the method, and the copy in TCRdb shows in-frame clones only, minus some. Here the sample spans some 190,000 clones, 84% being singletons. The sample comprised PBMCs or T cells enriched from blood (not recorded which). The origin of the receptors is a woman aged 30 to 39 who had recovered from COVID-19.

This chain uses TRBV9 with TRBJ2-3, with TRBD2 as a possible D gene (6 bases). The V end lost 4 bases, the J end lost 2 bases, and 11 bases lay between the germline ends. The CDR3 is 14 amino acids. The germline CDR1 and CDR2 sequences are SGDLS and YYNGEE. This chain's CDR3 is CASSLGGFTDTQYF. CDR3 bases: TGTGCCAGCAGCCTGGGGGGATTCACAGATACGCAGTATTTT. The whole variable domain, remainder taken from reference TRBV9 and TRBJ2-3, is DSGVTQTPKHLITATGQRVTLRCSPRSGDLSVYWYQQSLDQGLQFLIQYYNGEERAKGNILERFSAQQFPDLHSELNLSSLELGDSALYFCASSLGGFTDTQYFGPGTRLTVL.

The rearrangement links TRBV19 to TRBJ1-3; TRBD1 is a possible D gene (6 bases). Looked up from germline, CDR1 is LNHDA and CDR2 is SQIVND (reference sequence). V dropped 5 bases and J dropped 0 bases, with 14 bases sitting between them. CDR3 length: 16 residues. CDR3 sequence (DNA): TGTGCCAGTAGTCCATGGGGGCTTTCCTCTGGAAACACCATATATTTT. Protein: CASSPWGLSSGNTIYF.

The gene calls are TRBV5-1 and TRBJ2-4; possible D gene TRBD2, 5 bases. The V and J ends lost 0 bases and 3 bases respectively, with 16 bases between them. The CDR3 has 17 amino acids. Germline-derived CDR1 and CDR2 are SGHRS and YFSETQ. The CDR3 sequence: CASSLVDAAGDKNIQYF. Here the CDR3 DNA reads TGCGCCAGCAGCTTGGTTGATGCAGCCGGGGACAAAAACATTCAGTACTTC.

The chain has TRBV7-8 and TRBJ1-5, with D perhaps matching TRBD1 (6 bases). The CDR3 length is 14 residues. V shed 3 bases and J shed 6 bases, with 12 bases lying between them. Germline V lookup: CDR1 SGHVS, CDR2 FQNEAQ. CDR3 sequence: CASSFRGEGQPQHF. In DNA, the CDR3 is TGTGCCAGCAGCTTCAGGGGTGAAGGTCAGCCCCAGCATTTT.

The chain links TRBV6-5 to TRBJ2-2, with unresolved D. Germline V CDR1 and CDR2: MNHEY, SVGAGI. CDR3 length equals 16 residues. Trimming removed 4 bases at V and 0 bases at J, with 12 bases between. The chain's CDR3 is CASSSVAGANTGELFF. DNA of the CDR3: TGTGCCAGCAGTTCTGTGGCAGGCGCGAACACCGGGGAGCTGTTTTTT.

J is TRBJ1-5 and V is TRBV12-3 or TRBV12-4, with D hard to call. The CDR3 is 12 amino acids. V was trimmed by 6 bases and J by 9 bases, leaving 12 bases between them. In DNA, the CDR3 is TGTGCCAGCAGCCCCTATGTCGGGCCCCAGCATTTT. This translates into CASSPYVGPQHF.